This T cell receptor (beta chain) was found in a study of T cell responses to AZD1222 COVID-19 vaccine. Study-wide results and caveats: Repertoire samples came only from after the peak T cell response. Vaccine-related CD4 TCRs covered spike, predominating at 160-218 and 743-854. Two AZD1222 administrations were followed by greater Spike-specific TCR breadth and depth. Unmutated variant regions are reportedly the target of nearly half of TCRs that are spike-specific.

As for this clone: Its antigen remains unidentified.

Germline loops: CDR1 SNHLY, CDR2 FYNNEI. V shed 1 base and J shed 4 bases, with 14 bases lying between them. The CDR3 runs 15 residues. Clones were read by immunoSEQ multiplex PCR, and TCRdb kept only the in-frame ones, dropping some. The sample yields 150,000 to 200,000 clones, about 90% seen once. V is TRBV2 and J is TRBJ2-7; D gene uncertain. The origin of this receptor is an adult who received the AZD1222 COVID-19 vaccine. The sample in question was peripheral blood, obtained 28 days after the second AZD1222 dose. This CDR3 reads CASSEGPGAVYEQYF. CDR3 nucleotide sequence: TGTGCCAGCAGTGAAGGTCCCGGCGCGGTGTACGAGCAGTACTTC.